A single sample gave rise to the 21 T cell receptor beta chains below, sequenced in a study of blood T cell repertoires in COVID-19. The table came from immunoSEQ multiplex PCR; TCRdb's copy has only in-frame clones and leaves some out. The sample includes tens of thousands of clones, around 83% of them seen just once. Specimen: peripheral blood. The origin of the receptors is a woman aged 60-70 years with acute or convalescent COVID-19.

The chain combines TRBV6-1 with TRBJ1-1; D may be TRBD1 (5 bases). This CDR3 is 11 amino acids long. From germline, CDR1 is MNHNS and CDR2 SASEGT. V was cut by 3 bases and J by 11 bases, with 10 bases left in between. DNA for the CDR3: TGTGCCAGCAGTGAGGGACTTGGGGCTTTCTTT. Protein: CASSEGLGAFF.

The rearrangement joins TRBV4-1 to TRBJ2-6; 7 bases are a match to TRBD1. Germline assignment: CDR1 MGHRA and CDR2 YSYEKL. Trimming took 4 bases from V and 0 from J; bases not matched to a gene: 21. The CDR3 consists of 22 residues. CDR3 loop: CASSRVFYRGSARASGANVLTF. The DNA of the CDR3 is TGCGCCAGCAGCCGAGTTTTCTACAGGGGCAGCGCTAGGGCCTCTGGGGCCAACGTCCTGACTTTC.

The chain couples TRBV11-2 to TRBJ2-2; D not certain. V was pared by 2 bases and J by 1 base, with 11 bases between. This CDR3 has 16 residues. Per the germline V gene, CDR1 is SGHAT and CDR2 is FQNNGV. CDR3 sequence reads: CASSLSGTVNTGELFF. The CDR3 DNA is TGTGCCAGCAGCTTATCCGGTACAGTGAACACCGGGGAGCTGTTTTTT.

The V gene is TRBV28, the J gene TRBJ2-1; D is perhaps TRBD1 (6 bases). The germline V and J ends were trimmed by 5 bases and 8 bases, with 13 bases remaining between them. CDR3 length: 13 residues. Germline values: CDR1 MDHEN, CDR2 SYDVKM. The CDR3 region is CASSPQGSHEQFF. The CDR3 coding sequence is TGTGCCAGCAGTCCACAGGGTAGCCATGAGCAGTTCTTC. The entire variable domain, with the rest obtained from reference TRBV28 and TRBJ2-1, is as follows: DVKVTQSSRYLVKRTGEKVFLECVQDMDHENMFWYRQDPGLGLRLIYFSYDVKMKEKGDIPEGYSVSREKKERFSLILESASTNQTSMYLCASSPQGSHEQFFGPGTRLTVL.

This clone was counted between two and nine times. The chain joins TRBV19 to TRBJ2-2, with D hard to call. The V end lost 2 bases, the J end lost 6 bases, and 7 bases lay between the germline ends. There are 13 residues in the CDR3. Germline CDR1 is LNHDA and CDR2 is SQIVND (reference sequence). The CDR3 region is CASSIYSAGELFF. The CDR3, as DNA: TGTGCCAGTAGTATATATTCAGCCGGGGAGCTGTTTTTT.

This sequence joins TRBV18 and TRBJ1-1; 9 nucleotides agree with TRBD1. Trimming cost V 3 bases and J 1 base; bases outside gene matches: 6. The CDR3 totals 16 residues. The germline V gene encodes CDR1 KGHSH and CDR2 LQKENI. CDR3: CASSPGQGSRNTEAFF. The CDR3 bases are TGTGCCAGCTCACCCGGACAGGGGTCGAGGAACACTGAAGCTTTCTTT. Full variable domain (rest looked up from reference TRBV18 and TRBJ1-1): NAGVMQNPRHLVRRRGQEARLRCSPMKGHSHVYWYRQLPEEGLKFMVYLQKENIIDESGMPKERFSAEFPKEGPSILRIQQVVRGDSAAYFCASSPGQGSRNTEAFFGQGTRLTVV.

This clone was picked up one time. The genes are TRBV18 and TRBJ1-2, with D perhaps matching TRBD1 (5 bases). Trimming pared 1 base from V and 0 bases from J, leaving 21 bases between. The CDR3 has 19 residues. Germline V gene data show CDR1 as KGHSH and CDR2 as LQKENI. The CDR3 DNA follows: TGTGCCAGCTCACCACAACGGTTAAGGGGCCAAGTCTCTAACTATGGCTACACCTTC. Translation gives CASSPQRLRGQVSNYGYTF.

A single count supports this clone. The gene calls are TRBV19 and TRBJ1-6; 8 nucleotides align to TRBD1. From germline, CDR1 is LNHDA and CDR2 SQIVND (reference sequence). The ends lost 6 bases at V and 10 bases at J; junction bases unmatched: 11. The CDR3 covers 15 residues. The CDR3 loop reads CASSAGYRGKSPLHF. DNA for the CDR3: TGTGCCAGTAGCGCTGGGTACAGGGGGAAGTCACCCCTCCACTTT.

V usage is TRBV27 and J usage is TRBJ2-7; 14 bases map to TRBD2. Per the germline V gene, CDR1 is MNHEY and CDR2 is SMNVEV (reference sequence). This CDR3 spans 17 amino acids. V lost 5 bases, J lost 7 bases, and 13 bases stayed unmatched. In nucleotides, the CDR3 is TGTGCCAGCAGTCAGCCGGGACTAGCGGGAGCGACGGGTGAGCAGTACTTC. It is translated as CASSQPGLAGATGEQYF.

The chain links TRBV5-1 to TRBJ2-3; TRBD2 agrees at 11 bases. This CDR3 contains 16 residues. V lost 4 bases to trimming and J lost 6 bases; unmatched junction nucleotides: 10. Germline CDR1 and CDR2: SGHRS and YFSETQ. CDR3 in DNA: TGCGCCAGCAGCGTACTAGCGGGAGTTTCGGTTGATACGCAGTATTTT. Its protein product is CASSVLAGVSVDTQYF.

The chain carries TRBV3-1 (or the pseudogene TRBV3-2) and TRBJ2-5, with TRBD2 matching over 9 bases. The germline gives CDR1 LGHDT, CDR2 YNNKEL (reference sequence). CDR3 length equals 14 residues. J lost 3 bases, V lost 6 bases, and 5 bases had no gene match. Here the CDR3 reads CASSRLAGEETQYF. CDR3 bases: TGTGCCAGCAGTCGTTTAGCGGGAGAAGAGACCCAGTACTTC.

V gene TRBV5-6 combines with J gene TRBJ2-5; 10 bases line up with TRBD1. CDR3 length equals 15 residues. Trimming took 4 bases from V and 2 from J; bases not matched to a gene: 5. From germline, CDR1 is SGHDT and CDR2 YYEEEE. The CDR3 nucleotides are TGTGCCAGCAGCAAGCGGACAGGGGGTCAAGAGACCCAGTACTTC. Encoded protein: CASSKRTGGQETQYF.

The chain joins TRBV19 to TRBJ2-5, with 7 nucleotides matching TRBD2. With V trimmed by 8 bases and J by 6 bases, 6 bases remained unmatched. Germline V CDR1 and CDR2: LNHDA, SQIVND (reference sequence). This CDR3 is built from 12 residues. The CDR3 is CASGWEGQTQYF. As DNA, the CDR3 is TGTGCCAGTGGATGGGAGGGCCAGACCCAGTACTTC.

The CDR3 nucleotides are TGTGCCACCACGAGGGCGGGAAAGGGGTATGGCTACACCTTC. Translated, it gives CATTRAGKGYGYTF. The chain uses TRBV19 and TRBJ1-2, with D perhaps TRBD1 (5 bases). This CDR3 has 14 amino acids. With 10 bases removed from V and 5 bases from J, the gap between germline ends came to 20 bases. Per germline, CDR1 LNHDA and CDR2 SQIVND (reference sequence).

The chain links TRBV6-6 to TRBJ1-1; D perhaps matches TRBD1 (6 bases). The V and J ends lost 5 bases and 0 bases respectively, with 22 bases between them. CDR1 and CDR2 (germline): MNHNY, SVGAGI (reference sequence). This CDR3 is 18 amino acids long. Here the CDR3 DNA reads TGTGCCAGCAGTCAGACACAGGGTAGCATTGGGGTGAACACTGAAGCTTTCTTT. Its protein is CASSQTQGSIGVNTEAFF.

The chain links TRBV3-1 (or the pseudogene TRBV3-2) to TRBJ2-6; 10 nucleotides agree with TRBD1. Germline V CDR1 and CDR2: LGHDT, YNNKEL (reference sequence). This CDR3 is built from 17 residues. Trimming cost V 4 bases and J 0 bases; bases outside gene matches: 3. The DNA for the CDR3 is TGTGCCAGCAGCCCGGGACAGGGGTACTCTGGGGCCAACGTCCTGACTTTC. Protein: CASSPGQGYSGANVLTF.

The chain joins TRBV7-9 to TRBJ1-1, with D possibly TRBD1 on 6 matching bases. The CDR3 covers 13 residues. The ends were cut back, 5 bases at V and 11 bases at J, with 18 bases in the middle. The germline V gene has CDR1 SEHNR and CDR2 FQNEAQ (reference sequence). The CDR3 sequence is CASSASTQGPAFF. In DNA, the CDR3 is TGTGCCAGCAGCGCCAGTACACAGGGTCCGGCTTTCTTT. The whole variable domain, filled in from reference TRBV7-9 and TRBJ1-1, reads DTGVSQNPRHKITKRGQNVTFRCDPISEHNRLYWYRQTLGQGPEFLTYFQNEAQLEKSRLLSDRFSAERPKGSFSTLEIQRTEQGDSAMYLCASSASTQGPAFFGQGTRLTVV.

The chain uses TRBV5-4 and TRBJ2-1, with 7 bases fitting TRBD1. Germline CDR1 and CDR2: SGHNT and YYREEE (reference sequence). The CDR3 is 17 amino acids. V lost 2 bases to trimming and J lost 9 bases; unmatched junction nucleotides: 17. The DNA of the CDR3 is TGTGCCAGCAGCTTACTTCGACAGGGCGGCTCGGAGGCTGAGCAGTTCTTC. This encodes CASSLLRQGGSEAEQFF.

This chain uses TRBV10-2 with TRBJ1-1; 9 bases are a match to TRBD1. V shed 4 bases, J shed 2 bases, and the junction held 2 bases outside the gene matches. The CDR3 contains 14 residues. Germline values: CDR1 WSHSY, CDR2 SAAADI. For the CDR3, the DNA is TGCGCCAGCAGTGGGGACAGGGCAAACACTGAAGCTTTCTTT. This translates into CASSGDRANTEAFF.

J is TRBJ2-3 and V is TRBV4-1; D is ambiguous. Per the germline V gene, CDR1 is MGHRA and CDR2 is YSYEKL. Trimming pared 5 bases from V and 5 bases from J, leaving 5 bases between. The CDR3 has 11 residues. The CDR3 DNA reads TGCGCCAGCAGCATTCGAGATACGCAGTATTTT. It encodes CASSIRDTQYF.

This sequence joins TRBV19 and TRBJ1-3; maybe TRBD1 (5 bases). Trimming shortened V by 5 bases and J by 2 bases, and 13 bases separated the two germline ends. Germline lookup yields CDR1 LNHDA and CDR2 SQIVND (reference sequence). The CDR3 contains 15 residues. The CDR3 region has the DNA TGTGCCAGTAGTGGCGACAGTGGAGCTGGAAACACCATATATTTT. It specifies CASSGDSGAGNTIYF.